This passage covers 25 T cell receptor beta chains from one sample sequenced in a study of regulatory dendritic cells for organ transplantation. Here immunoSEQ multiplex PCR was the method, and the copy in TCRdb shows in-frame clones only, minus some. Of over 4,500 clones in the sample, roughly 67% were seen once. Material for sequencing was memory CD8+ T cells from blood. Described subset: CD45RO+ memory T cells. These receptors were taken from a human donor in good health.

The chain links TRBV9 to TRBJ2-7; TRBD1 is a possible D gene (6 bases). Looked up from germline, CDR1 is SGDLS and CDR2 is YYNGEE. The CDR3 runs 14 residues. The V end lost 4 bases, the J end lost 2 bases, and 13 bases lay between the germline ends. DNA for the CDR3: TGTGCCAGCAGCTTGGGACCAGGGGCCTACGAGCAGTACTTC. This sequence encodes CASSLGPGAYEQYF.

DNA of the CDR3: TGCGCCAGCAGCCAAGATCCGCAGTGGAATGAGCAGTTCTTC. Translated, it gives CASSQDPQWNEQFF. V is TRBV4-1 and J is TRBJ2-1; D is unclear. CDR1 is MGHRA, CDR2 YSYEKL, per germline. There are 14 residues in the CDR3. V was trimmed by 0 bases and J by 7 bases, leaving 10 bases between them.

This chain joins TRBV9 and TRBJ2-1; possible D gene TRBD2, 6 bases. This CDR3 comprises 15 residues. The V end lost 0 bases, the J end lost 7 bases, and 14 bases lay between the germline ends. CDR1 is SGDLS, CDR2 YYNGEE, per germline. In nucleotides, the CDR3 is TGTGCCAGCAGCGTAGCGGGGGTGATGGTAAATGAGCAGTTCTTC. Translating it yields CASSVAGVMVNEQFF.

The V and J genes are TRBV7-2 and TRBJ2-7; D gene ambiguous. In germline, CDR1 is SGHTA, CDR2 FQGNSA. With 4 bases removed from V and 6 bases from J, the gap between germline ends came to 19 bases. The CDR3 runs to 15 residues. The CDR3 spells CASSSTAGFDREQYF. Written as DNA, the CDR3 is TGTGCCAGCAGCTCTACGGCCGGGTTCGACCGCGAGCAGTACTTC.

This sequence joins TRBV7-8 and TRBJ1-5; no reliable D call. The CDR3 sequence is 13 residues long. The V gene's germline CDR1 is SGHVS and CDR2 FQNEAQ. The V end lost 5 bases, the J end lost 3 bases, and 8 bases lay between the germline ends. Written as DNA, the CDR3 is TGTGCCAGCAGCCCCGCGGCCAATCAGCCCCAGCATTTT. Its translation is CASSPAANQPQHF.

The chain has TRBV2 and TRBJ2-1; the match to TRBD2 covers 11 bases. With 6 bases clipped from V and 3 bases from J, the junction kept 1 base outside the gene matches. The CDR3 spans 14 residues. In germline, CDR1 is SNHLY, CDR2 FYNNEI. CDR3 region: CASRGTSGYNEQFF. The CDR3 coding sequence is TGTGCCAGCAGGGGGACTAGCGGCTACAATGAGCAGTTCTTC.

This clone qualifies as medium-sized (0.01 to 0.1%). The chain is built from TRBV4-1 and TRBJ2-2; D gene unclear. The length of the CDR3 is 16 residues. The germline CDR1 and CDR2 sequences are MGHRA and YSYEKL. V lost 4 bases and J 7 bases, leaving 19 bases between the germline ends. The CDR3 nucleotides are TGCGCCAGCAGCCCTCATCCCCAGGATTACGGCGGGGAGCTGTTTTTT. Encoded protein: CASSPHPQDYGGELFF.

The table lists this clone with a few counts. The chain uses TRBV15 and TRBJ2-7; 9 bases are shared with TRBD1. This CDR3 region has 14 residues. CDR1 is LNHNV, CDR2 YYDKDF, per germline (reference sequence). J was trimmed by 3 bases and V by 5 bases; bases with no gene match: 5. In DNA form, the CDR3 reads TGTGCCACCAGCTTGGACAGGGGTTACTACGAGCAGTACTTC. It yields the protein CATSLDRGYYEQYF.

This clone was observed a few times. This chain uses TRBV5-1 with TRBJ2-7, with D maybe TRBD1 (6 bases). V was shortened by 1 base and J by 1 base, with 9 bases between the two germline ends. Germline loops: CDR1 SGHRS, CDR2 YFSETQ. The CDR3 runs 14 residues. The CDR3 coding sequence is TGCGCCAGCAGCTTGATACAGGGATCCTACGAGCAGTACTTC. Residues: CASSLIQGSYEQYF.

This clone has only a few counts. It is unclear where the CDR3 begins or ends on the DNA, so no DNA is shown, and the CDR3 is as TCRdb lists it. The chain links TRBV7-2 to TRBJ2-2; the DNA was not used to check the table's D call, TRBD2. The CDR3 is made up of 12 amino acids, end residues included. Germline CDR1 reads SGHTA; CDR2 reads FQGNSA. The CDR3: CASSFTPGSCFF.

The V call is TRBV4-3, the J call TRBJ2-5; D possibly corresponds to TRBD2 (7 bases). V gave up 0 bases and J gave up 5 bases, with 16 bases separating them. Germline values: CDR1 LGHNA, CDR2 YSLEER. This CDR3 contains 16 residues. This CDR3 reads CASSQDVGGPSETQYF. The CDR3 nucleotides are TGCGCCAGCAGCCAAGATGTGGGGGGGCCCTCCGAGACCCAGTACTTC.

The chain couples TRBV5-6 to TRBJ2-3, with TRBD2 identical over 11 bases. CDR3 length: 16 residues. The J segment lost 0 bases and the V segment lost 4 bases, leaving 4 bases of the junction unmatched. Germline CDR1 reads SGHDT; CDR2 reads YYEEEE. The chain's CDR3 is CASSPGTSGSTDTQYF. CDR3 in DNA: TGTGCCAGCAGCCCAGGGACTAGCGGAAGCACAGATACGCAGTATTTT. Looking up the rest from reference TRBV5-6 and TRBJ2-3 gives the full variable domain: DAGVTQSPTHLIKTRGQQVTLRCSPKSGHDTVSWYQQALGQGPQFIFQYYEEEERQRGNFPDRFSGHQFPNYSSELNVNALLLGDSALYLCASSPGTSGSTDTQYFGPGTRLTVL.

This clone showed up just a few times. The gene calls are TRBV10-3 and TRBJ1-6; 9 bases match TRBD1. The ends lost 6 bases at V and 9 bases at J; junction bases unmatched: 9. CDR1 ENHRY and CDR2 SYGVKD come from the germline V gene. The CDR3 spans 15 residues. The CDR3 spells CAISAGTGLRSPLHF. The CDR3 region has the DNA TGTGCCATCAGCGCCGGGACAGGGCTTCGTTCACCCCTCCACTTT.

This clone has only one observation. The chain links TRBV7-2 to TRBJ2-1, with TRBD1 identical over 7 bases. Per the germline V gene, CDR1 is SGHTA and CDR2 is FQGNSA. V was clipped by 2 bases and J by 5 bases; unmatched bases: 9. The CDR3 is 16 residues long. CDR3 nucleotide sequence: TGTGCCAGCAGCTTACAGCCGGGACAGCCTAACAATGAGCAGTTCTTC. Its protein is CASSLQPGQPNNEQFF.

This sequence joins TRBV4-3 and TRBJ2-7; the match to TRBD1 covers 8 bases. V was pared by 1 base and J by 4 bases, with 3 bases of the junction left unmatched. Looked up from germline, CDR1 is LGHNA and CDR2 is YSLEER. This CDR3 comprises 14 residues. The CDR3 reads CASSQGQGAYEQYF. For the CDR3, the DNA is TGCGCCAGCAGCCAAGGTCAGGGGGCGTACGAGCAGTACTTC.

The chain carries TRBV6-5 and TRBJ1-1; D uncertain. Per the germline V gene, CDR1 is MNHEY and CDR2 is SVGAGI. V dropped 6 bases and J dropped 8 bases, with 10 bases sitting between them. This CDR3 has 11 amino acids. CDR3 sequence: CASRTEDEAFF. The DNA for the CDR3 is TGTGCCAGCAGGACGGAGGACGAAGCTTTCTTT.

By frequency in the sample, this clone is medium-sized. The rearrangement links TRBV7-6 to TRBJ2-7, with TRBD1 matching over 9 bases. Germline values: CDR1 SGHVS, CDR2 FNYEAQ. The CDR3 loop spans 16 amino acids. The V segment lost 2 bases and the J segment 7 bases; nucleotides outside the gene matches: 12. The chain's CDR3 is CASSLSRTGVLGEQYF. DNA for the CDR3: TGTGCCAGCAGCTTATCGAGGACAGGGGTCTTAGGGGAGCAGTACTTC. Full variable domain (rest looked up from reference TRBV7-6 and TRBJ2-7): GAGVSQSPRYKVTKRGQDVALRCDPISGHVSLYWYRQALGQGPEFLTYFNYEAQQDKSGLPNDRFSAERPEGSISTLTIQRTEQRDSAMYRCASSLSRTGVLGEQYFGPGTRLTVT.

The chain has TRBV2 and TRBJ2-7; 7 bases agree with TRBD1. Germline V gene sequence: CDR1 SNHLY, CDR2 FYNNEI. With 8 bases clipped from V and 5 bases from J, the junction kept 12 bases outside the gene matches. The CDR3 consists of 14 residues. This CDR3 is CASATGARFNEQYF. The CDR3 DNA follows: TGTGCCAGCGCAACAGGGGCCCGCTTTAACGAGCAGTACTTC. Full variable domain (rest looked up from reference TRBV2 and TRBJ2-7): EPEVTQTPSHQVTQMGQEVILRCVPISNHLYFYWYRQILGQKVEFLVSFYNNEISEKSEIFDDQFSVERPDGSNFTLKIRSTKLEDSAMYFCASATGARFNEQYFGPGTRLTVT.

This clone is deemed medium-sized (0.01 to 0.1%). The chain carries TRBV5-6 and TRBJ1-2; 9 bases line up with TRBD1. V shed 4 bases and J 6 bases; nucleotides not matched to a gene: 10. This CDR3 contains 15 residues. Germline V gene lookup returns CDR1 SGHDT and CDR2 YYEEEE. The CDR3: CASSPWGQGRNGYTF. The CDR3 coding sequence is TGTGCCAGCAGCCCCTGGGGACAGGGACGGAATGGCTACACCTTC.

The V gene is TRBV5-6, the J gene TRBJ1-1; the D is unclear. The CDR3 extends over 13 amino acids. The V end was cut by 4 bases, the J end by 4 bases, with 11 bases between. Germline V gene data show CDR1 as SGHDT and CDR2 as YYEEEE. The DNA for the CDR3 is TGTGCCAGCAGCCTCATGGCGGGCACTGAAGCTTTCTTT. It specifies CASSLMAGTEAFF.

The J gene is TRBJ1-4, the V gene TRBV29-1; 10 positions agree with TRBD1. The CDR3 has 16 residues. Trimming cost V 3 bases and J 3 bases; bases outside gene matches: 7. Germline V gene lookup returns CDR1 SQVTM and CDR2 ANQGSEA. The CDR3 loop is CSVEPDRGVANEKLFF. The CDR3, as DNA: TGCAGCGTTGAGCCGGACAGGGGGGTGGCTAATGAAAAACTGTTTTTT.

This clone was observed a single time. The chain employs TRBV6-5 and TRBJ2-7; D possibly corresponds to TRBD1 (5 bases). This CDR3 comprises 13 residues. The germline gives CDR1 MNHEY, CDR2 SVGAGI. Between the trimmed V and J ends, which lost 8 bases and 2 bases, there was a span of 13 bases. The CDR3 sequence: CASSKGWPYEQYF. The CDR3 DNA reads TGTGCCAGCTCGAAGGGGTGGCCCTACGAGCAGTACTTC.

The CDR3 protein is CASSVEGQGAHEQYF. In DNA, the CDR3 is TGTGCCAGCAGCGTAGAGGGACAGGGGGCCCACGAGCAGTACTTC. The J gene is TRBJ2-7, the V gene TRBV9; 12 bases map to TRBD1. J was trimmed by 5 bases and V by 0 bases; bases with no gene match: 3. CDR3 size: 15 residues. Germline values: CDR1 SGDLS, CDR2 YYNGEE.

The chain recombines TRBV5-6 with TRBJ1-1; TRBD1 aligns across 9 bases. The CDR3 extends over 15 amino acids. Germline V gene data show CDR1 as SGHDT and CDR2 as YYEEEE. The V segment lost 4 bases and the J segment 1 base; nucleotides outside the gene matches: 5. The CDR3 here is CASSPDRGSNTEAFF. CDR3 DNA: TGTGCCAGCAGCCCGGACAGGGGTTCGAACACTGAAGCTTTCTTT.

The J gene is TRBJ1-4, the V gene TRBV5-6, with 12 positions matching TRBD1. V was clipped by 4 bases and J by 5 bases; unmatched bases: 6. This CDR3 spans 16 amino acids. Germline CDR1 is SGHDT and CDR2 is YYEEEE. This CDR3 reads CASSDGTGGANEKLFF. The CDR3 nucleotides are TGTGCCAGCAGCGACGGGACAGGGGGCGCGAATGAAAAACTGTTTTTT.